This T cell receptor (beta chain) appears in the sequencing data of a study of CD8 T cells in ankylosing spondylitis. Study findings and constraints: There were earlier reports of some motif variants in reactive arthritis synovial fluid and blood.

The germline V and J ends were trimmed by 7 bases and 9 bases, with 13 bases remaining between them. This CDR3 comprises 12 residues. The germline CDR1 and CDR2 sequences are MNHEY and SVGAGI. As concerns this clonotype: Antigen specificity is unknown.

Using quantitative 5'-RACE with molecular barcodes, the authors made TCR beta libraries. In TCRdb, the 5' RACE reads were re-called with MiXCR into one record per CDR3 protein. The repertoire has 200,000 to 300,000 distinct CDR3 sequences, roughly 25% of them found once; the top ten carry over 0.55%. The sequenced sample was blood, either unsorted or a sorted T cell fraction (not recorded which). This receptor was taken from a male donor with ankylosing spondylitis or in good health (not recorded which). The genes are TRBV6-5 and TRBJ2-1, with D perhaps matching TRBD1 or TRBD2 (5 bases each). The CDR3 sequence is CASKDTRGEQFF. CDR3 sequence (DNA): TGTGCCAGCAAGGACACCCGGGGTGAGCAGTTCTTC.